A single sample gave rise to the 9 T cell receptor beta chains below, sequenced in a study of cytomegalovirus exposure and HLA in healthy donors (dated by TCRdb to about 2017). The library was made by the immunoSEQ multiplex PCR assay. A mixture of 60 forward primers for TCR Vbeta segments and 13 reverse primers for TCR Jbeta segments was used in the multiplex PCR. Drawn from immuneACCESS, this table holds only the in-frame rearrangements with V and J called that TCRdb kept. Clones are partly lost; checked studies trace under half to an unresolved V gene and leave the rest unexplained. In this sample the table shows more than 60,000 clones, approximately 81% of which occur a single time. In total, the top ten clones hold nearly 9% of the sample. The source material was PBMCs. The receptors were sampled from a woman aged 40 to 49 in good health and CMV-seropositive.

This clone is deemed large (0.1 to 1%). The chain has TRBV21-1 and TRBJ1-1; the table gives TRBD1 as D, unverified against the DNA. TRBV21-1 is described as a pseudogene. The CDR3 runs to 9 residues. In DNA form, the CDR3 reads TGTGCCAGCAGCAGCAGGGCTTTCTTT. This sequence encodes CASSSRAFF.

The V call is TRBV7-9, the J call TRBJ1-2; D is undetermined. V was shortened by 1 base and J by 2 bases, with 11 bases between the two germline ends. CDR1 SEHNR and CDR2 FQNEAQ come from the germline V gene (reference sequence). This CDR3 has 15 residues. The CDR3 here is CASSLGTEKNYGYTF. CDR3 DNA sequence: TGTGCCAGCAGCTTAGGTACAGAAAAAAACTATGGCTACACCTTC.

This sequence joins TRBV19 and TRBJ1-2, with D possibly matching TRBD1 (6 bases). CDR3 length: 15 amino acids. Germline CDR1 is LNHDA and CDR2 is SQIVND (reference sequence). V was clipped by 0 bases and J by 5 bases, with 13 bases between them. CDR3 sequence reads: CASSIESRGGYGYTF. CDR3 coding DNA: TGTGCCAGTAGTATAGAGAGCAGGGGTGGATATGGCTACACCTTC.

The chain carries TRBV6-1 and TRBJ2-3; 12 nucleotides line up with TRBD1. This CDR3 has 14 amino acids. In germline, CDR1 is MNHNS, CDR2 SASEGT. Trimming removed 5 bases from V and 5 bases from J; junction bases left unmatched: 2. The CDR3 spells CASSRDRGQDTQYF. CDR3 nucleotides: TGTGCCAGCAGTCGGGACAGGGGGCAAGATACGCAGTATTTT.

This chain uses TRBV6-1 with TRBJ1-2, with D tentatively TRBD1 (6 bases). Deletions cut 6 bases from V and 9 bases from J, with 11 bases between. There are 11 residues in the CDR3. Looked up from germline, CDR1 is MNHNS and CDR2 is SASEGT. In DNA form, the CDR3 reads TGTGCCAGCAGGCAGGGGTATAGCTACACCTTC. It specifies CASRQGYSYTF.

This chain links TRBV11-3 with TRBJ2-1, with 10 bases matching TRBD1. Germline V CDR1 and CDR2: SGHNT, YENEEA. J gave up 8 bases and V 5 bases, and 9 bases lay outside the gene matches. The CDR3 extends over 15 amino acids. The CDR3 is CASSPRTGGDYEQFF. CDR3 sequence (DNA): TGTGCCAGCAGCCCGCGGACAGGGGGTGATTATGAGCAGTTCTTC.

In its sample, this clone was seen once. The rearrangement joins TRBV5-4 to TRBJ2-3; D call uncertain. V shed 0 bases and J shed 4 bases, with 9 bases lying between them. This CDR3 has 14 amino acids. Germline assignment: CDR1 SGHNT and CDR2 YYREEE (reference sequence). The CDR3 nucleotides read TGTGCCAGCAGCTTGGGAAGTGCGGCAGATACGCAGTATTTT. Translating it yields CASSLGSAADTQYF.

This clone is a singleton in its sample. The V call is TRBV9, the J call TRBJ1-1; possible D gene TRBD1, 5 bases. The CDR3 length is 14 residues. Germline V CDR1 and CDR2: SGDLS, YYNGEE. The ends were cut back, 4 bases at V and 1 base at J, with 11 bases in the middle. The CDR3 DNA is TGTGCCAGCAGCCCCCAGGGAACGAACACTGAAGCTTTCTTT. Protein: CASSPQGTNTEAFF.

In nucleotides, the CDR3 is TGTGCCAGCAGTTACTCATCAGGGTCATACGAGCAGTACTTC. Translated, it gives CASSYSSGSYEQYF. The chain is built from TRBV6-5 and TRBJ2-7; D is possibly TRBD1 (5 bases). This CDR3 is built from 14 residues. Germline-derived CDR1 and CDR2 are MNHEY and SVGAGI. Trimming removed 0 bases from V and 4 bases from J, with 10 bases in between.